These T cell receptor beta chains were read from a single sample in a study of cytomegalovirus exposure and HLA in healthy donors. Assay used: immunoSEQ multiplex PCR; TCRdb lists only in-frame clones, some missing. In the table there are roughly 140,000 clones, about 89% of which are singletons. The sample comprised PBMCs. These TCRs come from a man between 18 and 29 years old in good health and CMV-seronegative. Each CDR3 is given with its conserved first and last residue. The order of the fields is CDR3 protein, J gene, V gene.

cdr3_aa: CASQKQGSPNTGELFF
j_call: TRBJ2-2
v_call: TRBV19

cdr3_aa: CASSYLGGDNYGYTF
j_call: TRBJ1-2
v_call: TRBV6-6

cdr3_aa: CASSQEPRRGTDTQYF
j_call: TRBJ2-3
v_call: TRBV4-1

cdr3_aa: CSAPRQGEAFF
j_call: TRBJ1-1
v_call: TRBV20-1

cdr3_aa: CASSIYGSGSPLHF
j_call: TRBJ1-6
v_call: TRBV19

cdr3_aa: CASSLAGLIGHEQFF
j_call: TRBJ2-1
v_call: TRBV5-1

cdr3_aa: CASSLKLRGRTDTQYF
j_call: TRBJ2-3
v_call: TRBV5-6

cdr3_aa: CASSLGGTERYEQYF
j_call: TRBJ2-7
v_call: TRBV5-1

cdr3_aa: CASSFGYRGPFDQPQHF
j_call: TRBJ1-5
v_call: TRBV5-8

cdr3_aa: CSAQRRGELFF
j_call: TRBJ2-2
v_call: TRBV20-1

cdr3_aa: CASSFGQDQGPQHF
j_call: TRBJ1-5
v_call: TRBV7-9

cdr3_aa: CASSSGQTTNEKLFF
j_call: TRBJ1-4
v_call: TRBV5-1

cdr3_aa: CASKVAGTLGETQYF
j_call: TRBJ2-5
v_call: TRBV10-2

cdr3_aa: CASSPGVSGNTIYF
j_call: TRBJ1-3
v_call: TRBV5-1

cdr3_aa: CATSRDRGYNEKLFF
j_call: TRBJ1-4
v_call: TRBV15

cdr3_aa: CASKGQGTDTQYF
j_call: TRBJ2-3
v_call: TRBV19

cdr3_aa: CASRKSGPNEKLFF
j_call: TRBJ1-4
v_call: TRBV6-6

cdr3_aa: CASSPATGSDTQYF
j_call: TRBJ2-3
v_call: TRBV18

cdr3_aa: CASSRDRGNSPLHF
j_call: TRBJ1-6
v_call: TRBV7-2

cdr3_aa: CASSYSPGIETQYF
j_call: TRBJ2-5
v_call: TRBV6-5

cdr3_aa: CASRRTGGYEQYF
j_call: TRBJ2-7
v_call: TRBV27

cdr3_aa: CASSLGFSGSTDTQYF
j_call: TRBJ2-3
v_call: TRBV7-2

cdr3_aa: CASRANERATNEKLFF
j_call: TRBJ1-4
v_call: TRBV2

cdr3_aa: CASSFMGTEAFF
j_call: TRBJ1-1
v_call: TRBV6-1

cdr3_aa: CASSFGSGGELFF
j_call: TRBJ2-2
v_call: TRBV5-1

cdr3_aa: CASSQDFDSIPYEQYF
j_call: TRBJ2-7
v_call: TRBV4-2

cdr3_aa: CASSLWDRGQEQYF
j_call: TRBJ2-7
v_call: TRBV5-6

cdr3_aa: CASSLARGGRLSVNGYTF
j_call: TRBJ1-2
v_call: TRBV7-2

cdr3_aa: CASSAGTGITDTQYF
j_call: TRBJ2-3
v_call: TRBV6-1

cdr3_aa: CAWRHNRNTEAFF
j_call: TRBJ1-1
v_call: TRBV30

cdr3_aa: CASSQGQGSTDTQYF
j_call: TRBJ2-3
v_call: TRBV4-3

cdr3_aa: CASNLRNQPQHF
j_call: TRBJ1-5
v_call: TRBV2

cdr3_aa: CAWSFDRTGKNEQYF
j_call: TRBJ2-7
v_call: TRBV30

cdr3_aa: CASSFHGTSGSNEQFF
j_call: TRBJ2-1
v_call: TRBV5-1

cdr3_aa: CAWSGGTGGQPQHF
j_call: TRBJ1-5
v_call: TRBV30

cdr3_aa: CASSLHAGRSSGANVLTF
j_call: TRBJ2-6
v_call: TRBV5-1

cdr3_aa: CASSLDTGVVLYEQYF
j_call: TRBJ2-7
v_call: TRBV5-1

cdr3_aa: CASSSRLAGVDSAETQYF
j_call: TRBJ2-5
v_call: TRBV27

cdr3_aa: CASSMTSGRYNEQFF
j_call: TRBJ2-1
v_call: TRBV7-9

cdr3_aa: CASSTAGTALAGGYTF
j_call: TRBJ1-2
v_call: TRBV5-1

cdr3_aa: CATGLIGETQYF
j_call: TRBJ2-5
v_call: TRBV6-5

cdr3_aa: CSAQPGTANYGYTF
j_call: TRBJ1-2
v_call: TRBV29-1

cdr3_aa: CASSLGWLAGGNEQFF
j_call: TRBJ2-1
v_call: TRBV7-6

cdr3_aa: CASSDPGTAGEKLFF
j_call: TRBJ1-4
v_call: TRBV10-1

cdr3_aa: CASSPGDSSGVLLRNQPQHF
j_call: TRBJ1-5
v_call: TRBV18

cdr3_aa: CASSDRTGTEAFF
j_call: TRBJ1-1
v_call: TRBV9

cdr3_aa: CASSGPDREDEQFF
j_call: TRBJ2-1
v_call: TRBV2

cdr3_aa: CASSEQGHEQFF
j_call: TRBJ2-1
v_call: TRBV2

cdr3_aa: CASSQEFSFPGGYTF
j_call: TRBJ1-2
v_call: TRBV4-3

cdr3_aa: CASSQDAARDNQPQHF
j_call: TRBJ1-5
v_call: TRBV4-1

cdr3_aa: CASSYRGFPGLNEQYF
j_call: TRBJ2-7
v_call: TRBV6-5